Given below is one T cell receptor (beta chain) in context. Authors' analysis steps: Estimation of nucleated cell counts relied on the amplification of reference gene primers. Generated by immunoSEQ multiplex PCR, the TCRdb table keeps only in-frame clones and is missing some. V, J and clone size derive from that table, while D and trimming were established from the DNA sequence. The data hold about 200,000 clones, with approximately 85% observed a single time. These data originate in a study of blood T cell repertoires in COVID-19. At the level of the study: Sample material is recorded as cDNA or gDNA derived from T cells, B-cell-depleted T cells, or PBMCs.

Germline-derived CDR1 and CDR2 are LGHDT and YNNKEL (reference sequence). V lost 2 bases and J lost 1, with 11 bases in between. There are 15 residues in the CDR3. Sequencing input: PBMCs or T cells enriched from blood (not recorded which). V is TRBV3-1 (or the pseudogene TRBV3-2) and J is TRBJ2-5; the D gene is possibly TRBD1 (5 bases). The clonotype comes from a middle-aged man with acute COVID-19. CDR3 coding DNA: TGTGCCAGCAGCCAATTTCGGCAGGGCCAAGAGACCCAGTACTTC. This encodes CASSQFRQGQETQYF.